This T cell receptor (beta chain) was recorded in a study of T-cell reconstitution after alpha-beta-depleted transplantation in children. The library targeted TCRbeta and was prepared with unique molecular identifiers. One entry per CDR3 protein results from TCRdb running MiXCR on the PCR reads. Of 350,000 to 450,000 distinct CDR3 sequences in the sample, roughly 20% were seen once. Per germline, CDR1 MNHEY and CDR2 SVGEGT. V was pared by 6 bases and J by 4 bases, with 19 bases between. The CDR3 contains 15 residues. This clonotype was seen a few times. The source material was PBMCs from the stem cell graft donor, sampled from the stem cell graft. The gene calls are TRBV6-2 or TRBV6-3 and TRBJ2-7; TRBD1 might be the D (6 bases). The sequence came from a human donor who donated a stem cell graft to a child with acute myeloid leukemia. CDR3 amino acids: CASSYRQAGGYEQYF. The CDR3, as DNA: TGTGCCAGCAGCTACCGACAGGCCGGTGGTTACGAGCAGTACTTC.